The 32 T cell receptor beta chains below were found in one sample sequenced in a study of blood T cell repertoires in COVID-19. Libraries were prepared by immunoSEQ multiplex PCR; TCRdb keeps only in-frame clonotypes and omits some of them. This table has about 200,000 clones, more than 75% appearing once. Specimen: peripheral blood. All receptors come from a woman at least 80 years old with acute or convalescent COVID-19.

Written as DNA, the CDR3 is TGTGCCAGCAGTTACTCCTACAGGGGCCGTGGGCAGCCCCAGCATTTT. Amino acid sequence: CASSYSYRGRGQPQHF. The V and J genes are TRBV6-2 or TRBV6-3 and TRBJ1-5, with TRBD1 identical over 7 bases. V was clipped by 0 bases and J by 7 bases; unmatched bases: 9. The CDR3 is 16 residues long. Germline CDR1 is MNHEY and CDR2 is SVGEGT.

CDR3 sequence: CASSYTGASNYGYTF. CDR3 nucleotide sequence: TGTGCCAGCAGTTATACTGGGGCTTCTAACTATGGCTACACCTTC. The chain employs TRBV6-6 and TRBJ1-2; D is possibly TRBD1 (5 bases). Germline CDR1 is MNHNY and CDR2 is SVGAGI (reference sequence). V lost 3 bases and J lost 0, with 11 bases in between. The CDR3 loop spans 15 amino acids.

The chain combines TRBV29-1 with TRBJ2-1; D might be TRBD2 (6 bases). Germline lookup yields CDR1 SQVTM and CDR2 ANQGSEA. This CDR3 spans 12 amino acids. V lost 4 bases and J 12 bases, leaving 16 bases between the germline ends. The CDR3 bases are TGCAGCGTTGGTGCTCGACCGCGGGGGCAGTTCTTC. Protein: CSVGARPRGQFF.

This chain links TRBV9 with TRBJ2-1; D is possibly TRBD2 (6 bases). Trimming took 0 bases from V and 7 from J, leaving 8 bases between them. This CDR3 has 13 residues. The germline gives CDR1 SGDLS, CDR2 YYNGEE. The CDR3 loop is CASSVGGANEQFF. The CDR3 DNA reads as TGTGCCAGCAGCGTAGGCGGGGCGAATGAGCAGTTCTTC.

This clone was recorded only once. The chain uses TRBV3-1 (or the pseudogene TRBV3-2) and TRBJ2-2; the match to TRBD2 covers 9 bases. This CDR3 comprises 16 residues. With 4 bases clipped from V and 6 bases from J, the junction kept 9 bases outside the gene matches. CDR1 is LGHDT and CDR2 is YNNKEL in the germline V gene (reference sequence). CDR3 coding DNA: TGTGCCAGCAGCCCCAGGCGGGAGGGTTCGGCCGGGGAGCTGTTTTTT. It is translated as CASSPRREGSAGELFF.

V and J are TRBV7-9 and TRBJ1-1; possible D gene TRBD1, 6 bases. This CDR3 is built from 12 residues. The germline CDR1 and CDR2 sequences are SEHNR and FQNEAQ (reference sequence). V lost 5 bases and J 10 bases, leaving 14 bases between the germline ends. This CDR3 is CASSVARGRAFF. As DNA, the CDR3 is TGTGCCAGCAGCGTCGCCAGGGGAAGAGCTTTCTTT.

The chain carries TRBV18 and TRBJ2-7; D uncertain. Germline lookup yields CDR1 KGHSH and CDR2 LQKENI. Trimming shortened V by 3 bases and J by 2 bases, and 14 bases separated the two germline ends. The CDR3 runs to 15 residues. CDR3 bases: TGTGCCAGCTCACCGCCCAGGCCTCACGCCTACGAGCAGTACTTC. Translated: CASSPPRPHAYEQYF. Variable domain in full (rest from reference TRBV18 and TRBJ2-7): NAGVMQNPRHLVRRRGQEARLRCSPMKGHSHVYWYRQLPEEGLKFMVYLQKENIIDESGMPKERFSAEFPKEGPSILRIQQVVRGDSAAYFCASSPPRPHAYEQYFGPGTRLTVT.

This chain uses TRBV2 with TRBJ1-5; no reliable D call. Germline-derived CDR1 and CDR2 are SNHLY and FYNNEI. The CDR3 has 12 amino acids. V lost 5 bases and J 4 bases, leaving 6 bases between the germline ends. This CDR3 is CASSPSNQPQHF. In DNA, the CDR3 is TGTGCCAGCAGTCCTTCTAATCAGCCCCAGCATTTT. Filled out from reference TRBV2 and TRBJ1-5, the complete variable domain reads EPEVTQTPSHQVTQMGQEVILRCVPISNHLYFYWYRQILGQKVEFLVSFYNNEISEKSEIFDDQFSVERPDGSNFTLKIRSTKLEDSAMYFCASSPSNQPQHFGDGTRLSIL.

V gene TRBV19 combines with J gene TRBJ1-2; 7 nucleotides match TRBD1. The trim removed 4 bases at V and 3 bases at J, leaving 8 bases unmatched. The CDR3 is 15 amino acids. Germline-derived CDR1 and CDR2 are LNHDA and SQIVND (reference sequence). This CDR3 is CASSSDRERDYGYTF. DNA of the CDR3: TGTGCCAGTAGTAGTGACAGGGAGAGGGACTATGGCTACACCTTC.

V and J are TRBV6-5 and TRBJ1-3; possible D gene TRBD1, 6 bases. Germline V lookup: CDR1 MNHEY, CDR2 SVGAGI. Trimming took off 0 bases at V and 9 bases at J, with 18 bases between the two ends. This CDR3 has 16 residues. The CDR3 sequence: CASSYSSSGASPTIYF. Written as DNA, the CDR3 is TGTGCCAGCAGTTACTCGAGTTCAGGGGCCTCTCCCACCATATATTTT.

The rearrangement joins TRBV4-3 to TRBJ1-2, with a possible D match to TRBD1 (5 bases). The V end lost 6 bases, the J end lost 1 base, and 12 bases lay between the germline ends. The length of the CDR3 is 14 residues. CDR1 is LGHNA and CDR2 is YSLEER in the germline V gene. CDR3 DNA sequence: TGCGCCAGCAGTTTGACAGACGGTAACTATGGCTACACCTTC. Translated, it gives CASSLTDGNYGYTF.

The genes are TRBV5-5 and TRBJ2-1, with D possibly TRBD2 on 5 matching bases. This CDR3 comprises 17 residues. V shed 2 bases and J shed 0 bases, with 15 bases lying between them. Germline values: CDR1 SGHKS, CDR2 YYEKEE (reference sequence). CDR3 protein: CASSFRIMGSSYNEQFF. In nucleotides, the CDR3 is TGTGCCAGCAGCTTCCGTATAATGGGGAGCTCCTACAATGAGCAGTTCTTC.

This chain joins TRBV6-6 and TRBJ2-7; 10 bases line up with TRBD2. Germline V gene lookup returns CDR1 MNHNY and CDR2 SVGAGI (reference sequence). This CDR3 is 15 amino acids long. V shed 2 bases and J 3 bases; nucleotides not matched to a gene: 4. CDR3 sequence: CASSYRPSGSYEQYF. The CDR3 nucleotides are TGTGCCAGCAGTTACCGCCCTAGCGGGAGCTACGAGCAGTACTTC.

This clone was seen a handful of times. The chain has TRBV29-1 and TRBJ2-1, with a weak D call TRBD2 (7 bases). V dropped 2 bases and J dropped 1 base, with 12 bases sitting between them. CDR1 SQVTM and CDR2 ANQGSEA come from the germline V gene. The CDR3 contains 15 residues. CDR3 sequence (DNA): TGCAGCGTTGAAATCCGGGGGGCGTCCTACAATGAGCAGTTCTTC. It codes for CSVEIRGASYNEQFF.

The chain has TRBV24-1 and TRBJ2-5; 8 positions match TRBD1. This CDR3 contains 16 residues. CDR1 is KGHDR, CDR2 SFDVKD, per germline. V gave up 10 bases and J gave up 4 bases; unmatched junction bases: 16. CDR3 in amino acids: CATGEPDRGSGETQYF. The CDR3 DNA reads as TGTGCCACTGGGGAGCCAGACAGGGGAAGCGGAGAGACCCAGTACTTC.

The gene calls are TRBV7-8 and TRBJ2-3; 11 bases align to TRBD2. V lost 5 bases and J lost 0; bases outside the gene matches: 4. Looked up from germline, CDR1 is SGHVS and CDR2 is FQNEAQ. The CDR3 sequence is 16 residues long. Written as DNA, the CDR3 is TGTGCCAGCAGCGTATGGACTAGCGGGAGCACAGATACGCAGTATTTT. Translation gives CASSVWTSGSTDTQYF. Supplemented by reference TRBV7-8 and TRBJ2-3, the full variable domain reads GAGVSQSPRYKVAKRGQDVALRCDPISGHVSLFWYQQALGQGPEFLTYFQNEAQLDKSGLPSDRFFAERPEGSVSTLKIQRTQQEDSAVYLCASSVWTSGSTDTQYFGPGTRLTVL.

Only one count was recorded for this clone. The CDR3 loop is CASSRRQDEKLFF. CDR3 nucleotides: TGTGCCAGCAGCCGACGACAAGATGAAAAACTGTTTTTT. The chain couples TRBV7-9 to TRBJ1-4; D gene ambiguous. CDR3 length equals 13 residues. The germline V gene has CDR1 SEHNR and CDR2 FQNEAQ (reference sequence). The V and J ends lost 5 bases and 6 bases respectively, with 10 bases between them. Variable domain in full (rest from reference TRBV7-9 and TRBJ1-4): DTGVSQNPRHKITKRGQNVTFRCDPISEHNRLYWYRQTLGQGPEFLTYFQNEAQLEKSRLLSDRFSAERPKGSFSTLEIQRTEQGDSAMYLCASSRRQDEKLFFGSGTQLSVL.

This clone occurred once. The chain combines TRBV28 with TRBJ2-3; D possibly corresponds to TRBD2 (6 bases). Trimming left V 10 bases short and J 5 bases short, with 22 bases between. This CDR3 is built from 15 residues. Germline lookup yields CDR1 MDHEN and CDR2 SYDVKM. DNA for the CDR3: TGTGCCATCCAAACTAGCCGCCCACCCGTAGATACGCAGTATTTT. It specifies CAIQTSRPPVDTQYF. The full variable domain, with the rest looked up from reference TRBV28 and TRBJ2-3, is DVKVTQSSRYLVKRTGEKVFLECVQDMDHENMFWYRQDPGLGLRLIYFSYDVKMKEKGDIPEGYSVSREKKERFSLILESASTNQTSMYLCAIQTSRPPVDTQYFGPGTRLTVL.

The V call is TRBV6-6, the J call TRBJ1-5; D is ambiguous. This CDR3 region has 15 residues. From germline, CDR1 is MNHNY and CDR2 SVGAGI (reference sequence). V was trimmed by 2 bases and J by 7 bases, leaving 15 bases between them. CDR3 nucleotide sequence: TGTGCCAGCAGTTACGAGGGAAGGGCCGGACAGCCCCAGCATTTT. This sequence encodes CASSYEGRAGQPQHF.

The chain recombines TRBV2 with TRBJ1-1, with 8 bases that match TRBD1. Germline V lookup: CDR1 SNHLY, CDR2 FYNNEI. The V and J ends lost 6 bases and 11 bases, in that order; junction bases with no gene match: 5. The CDR3 loop spans 11 amino acids. The CDR3 spells CASRAGGKAFF. The DNA of the CDR3 is TGTGCCAGCAGGGCAGGGGGCAAGGCTTTCTTT.

CDR3 amino acids: CASSRDRVGSPLHF. The DNA of the CDR3 is TGTGCCAGCAGCCGGGACAGGGTGGGCTCACCCCTCCACTTT. The chain links TRBV5-6 to TRBJ1-6, with 9 bases fitting TRBD1. Looked up from germline, CDR1 is SGHDT and CDR2 is YYEEEE. CDR3 length equals 14 residues. V shed 4 bases, J shed 10 bases, and the junction held 6 bases outside the gene matches.

CDR3 sequence (DNA): TGCGCCAGCAGGTCTCTAGCGAACTCCTACGAGCAGTACTTC. Protein product: CASRSLANSYEQYF. The gene calls are TRBV5-1 and TRBJ2-7, with TRBD2 as a possible D gene (6 bases). The CDR3 totals 14 residues. Germline values: CDR1 SGHRS, CDR2 YFSETQ. V was trimmed by 5 bases and J by 0 bases, leaving 12 bases between them.

This chain connects TRBV7-3 to TRBJ2-7; TRBD2 matches 8 bases. The germline CDR1 and CDR2 sequences are SGHTA and FQGTGA. J gave up 5 bases and V 1 base, and 7 bases lay outside the gene matches. The CDR3 totals 15 residues. The CDR3 bases are TGTGCCAGCAGCTTAATTCCGGGAGGGCCTCACGAGCAGTACTTC. Protein product: CASSLIPGGPHEQYF.

CDR3: CASSTGSYEQYF. CDR3 bases: TGTGCCAGCAGTACAGGATCCTACGAGCAGTACTTC. This rearrangement joins TRBV7-6 to TRBJ2-7; tentatively, D is TRBD1 (5 bases). Germline CDR1 reads SGHVS; CDR2 reads FNYEAQ. This CDR3 contains 12 residues. Trimming stripped 6 bases from V and 1 base from J, with 7 bases between.

This chain uses TRBV7-2 with TRBJ2-1, with a tentative D call TRBD2 (6 bases). The CDR3 runs 14 residues. Trimming removed 7 bases at V and 1 base at J, with 11 bases between. Per the germline V gene, CDR1 is SGHTA and CDR2 is FQGNSA. The CDR3 sequence: CASNSGSSYNEQFF. In DNA, the CDR3 is TGTGCCAGCAACTCCGGGAGTTCCTACAATGAGCAGTTCTTC.

This clone was seen a single time. This chain uses TRBV3-1 (or the pseudogene TRBV3-2) with TRBJ1-1, with D tentatively TRBD1 (6 bases). Germline V gives CDR1 LGHDT, CDR2 YNNKEL (reference sequence). The CDR3 runs to 15 residues. V lost 3 bases and J lost 4, with 15 bases in between. In DNA form, the CDR3 reads TGTGCCAGCAGCCATAACGCAGGGGTGGTCACTGAAGCTTTCTTT. Its protein is CASSHNAGVVTEAFF.

This rearrangement joins TRBV7-2 to TRBJ1-1; no reliable D call. Germline assignment: CDR1 SGHTA and CDR2 FQGNSA. The CDR3 extends over 13 amino acids. V was pared by 3 bases and J by 0 bases, with 5 bases between. This CDR3 reads CASSFRMNTEAFF. CDR3 DNA: TGTGCCAGCAGCTTCAGGATGAACACTGAAGCTTTCTTT.

The chain couples TRBV5-5 to TRBJ1-1; D uncertain. Germline V CDR1 and CDR2: SGHKS, YYEKEE (reference sequence). With 2 bases removed from V and 7 bases from J, the gap between germline ends came to 6 bases. The CDR3 has 11 amino acids. The CDR3 region is CASSFFGEAFF. Here the CDR3 DNA reads TGTGCCAGCAGCTTTTTCGGTGAAGCTTTCTTT.

The chain couples TRBV5-4 to TRBJ2-5, with 10 nucleotides matching TRBD1. CDR3 length: 15 residues. Germline CDR1 reads SGHNT; CDR2 reads YYREEE (reference sequence). V lost 4 bases and J lost 7; bases outside the gene matches: 10. The CDR3 DNA follows: TGTGCCAGCAGCCAAGGACAGGGGGGGACCGGGACCCAGTACTTC. It translates to CASSQGQGGTGTQYF.

The J gene is TRBJ2-1, the V gene TRBV18; 8 bases map to TRBD2. The CDR3 is 15 residues long. Germline V lookup: CDR1 KGHSH, CDR2 LQKENI. After removal of 2 bases from V and 3 bases from J, the junction contained 3 bases not matched to a gene. Here the CDR3 reads CASSPGAGGYNEQFF. In DNA, the CDR3 is TGTGCCAGCTCACCAGGCGCGGGAGGCTACAATGAGCAGTTCTTC.

This chain connects TRBV6-2 or TRBV6-3 to TRBJ2-7, with D possibly being TRBD2 (5 bases). Between the trimmed V and J ends, which lost 4 bases and 6 bases, there was a span of 13 bases. There are 13 residues in the CDR3. The germline V gene has CDR1 MNHEY and CDR2 SVGEGT. The CDR3 DNA sequence: TGTGCCAGCAGTTGGTCTAGCAATGGCGAGCAGTACTTC. Amino acid sequence: CASSWSSNGEQYF.

The chain links TRBV30 to TRBJ1-3; perhaps TRBD1 as D (5 bases). The germline CDR1 and CDR2 sequences are GTSNPN and SVGIG (reference sequence). Trimming removed 2 bases from V and 0 bases from J, with 11 bases in between. This CDR3 is 15 amino acids long. The CDR3 coding sequence is TGTGCCTGGAGTACCAGACAGCACTCTGGAAACACCATATATTTT. It codes for CAWSTRQHSGNTIYF.